This entry is about one T cell receptor (beta chain). This clonotype was detected ten times or more. Its antigen target is currently unknown. It has no much larger one-base neighbor in the sample; base qualities were not kept. This specimen comes from a study of T cells in Graves' hyperthyroidism and ophthalmopathy (dated by TCRdb to 2018 to 2020). For context, the study as a whole: Peripheral blood was collected at initial diagnosis, before any treatment. Prospective prediction of ophthalmopathy was tested in an independent validation cohort of some 20 hyperthyroidism patients and 17 patients who later progressed to ophthalmopathy. To identify TCR V-J signatures that set the groups apart, the researchers used a discovery cohort of about a hundred patients, made up of 40 to 45 with Graves' ophthalmopathy and some 55 with stable Graves' hyperthyroidism. Following sampling, methimazole starting at 30 mg daily was given to hyperthyroidism patients, and high-dose intravenous methylprednisolone was given to ophthalmopathy patients. Thyroid tissue and blood T-cell repertoires from six Graves' hyperthyroidism patients were also compared in the study. The paper reports TCR Vbeta CDR3 sequencing of approximately 140 peripheral blood samples: approximately 43 ophthalmopathy, roughly 80 hyperthyroidism and approximately 17 progressor patients. The 100 or so discovery patients were randomly split 7:3 into training and test sets. The paper's findings and limits, for the study overall: A model built on a 13 V-J signature distinguished ophthalmopathy from stable hyperthyroidism, reaching about 89% sensitivity and around 82% specificity in cross-validation and 80%/75% in testing. No statistical method was used to fix the sample size in advance, and group allocation was not hidden from the investigators. Most expanded thyroid clonotypes (frequency above 0.001) were also detected in blood, a finding suggesting that blood repertoires may reflect thyroid immune responses. During validation, the model predicted progression to ophthalmopathy a median of around 7 months ahead of onset, with 70.59% sensitivity and roughly 75% specificity.

The CDR3 runs 19 amino acids, cysteine and phenylalanine included. CDR3 DNA only is kept here, 57 bases in frame from base 1. V has 0 bases trimmed and J has 0 bases trimmed; junction bases matching no gene number 7. The germline V gene yields ENHRY for CDR1 and SYGVKD for CDR2. Graves' hyperthyroidism was defined as stable when no progression to ophthalmopathy occurred over 18 months of follow-up. Hyperthyroidism patients were aged 18 to 65 years and newly diagnosed, with disease duration of less than 2 months. Patients with uncontrolled infections, other autoimmune diseases, pregnancy or lactation were excluded. Diagnoses were based on clinical symptoms, serum thyroxine and TRAb, thyroid ultrasound and orbital computed tomography. PBMCs were isolated from about 9.1 ml of fresh peripheral blood by Ficoll-Paque density gradient centrifugation. Trizol reagent was used to extract total RNA, and RNA quality was then checked on an Agilent 2100 Bioanalyzer.

TCR beta CDR3 regions were amplified from RNA transcripts. The first round of RT-PCR for the TCR CDR3 was performed with the HTBI primer set and the Qiagen OneStep RT-PCR kit. The libraries were constructed in a second round of multiplex PCR and then size-selected and purified. The libraries were sequenced on an Illumina HiSeq2000 using paired-end 100 bp reads. Turning to the authors' computational methods: Raw data were processed with SOAPnuke, discarding reads with adapters, uncalled bases, mean Phred below 15, or no exact constant-primer or identifier match. High-quality paired reads were merged with COPE v1.2.5, and unique nucleotide sequences were defined as clonotypes. Clonotypes were aligned to IMGT TRBV, TRBD and TRBJ reference segments using MiTCR v1.1. The analysis was restricted to V-J combinations with a frequency above 0.0001, which together covered 99% to 99.2% of the repertoires. The TCS score was defined as F50 (clonal expansion) divided by E x V (chaos), with BLOSUM62-based TCRdist calculated between CDR3 peptides within each V-J. Welch's t-statistics and random forest reduced roughly 500 V-J features to 10 to 15, which were used in a naive Bayes classifier (R e1071). Thyroid-blood repertoire similarity was quantified with the Morisita-Horn index. Starting from the raw public reads, TCRdb applied fastp trimming at Q25, assembled clones with MiXCR and retained in-frame beta chains. For every CDR3 protein sequence, its rows merge into one entry that carries the most common genes and DNA. V and J calls and clone size were set by TCRdb, not the authors. Across this sample there are over 700,000 distinct CDR3 sequences, with under 45% seen only once. The leading ten clones occupy around 30% of the sample.

The sample was blood. This chain joins TRBV10-3 to TRBJ2-6; TRBD2 fits 8 bases in the junction. The source is a woman in her thirties or forties with Graves' hyperthyroidism. The nucleotides are TGTGCCATCAGTGAGTCTTGGCTAGCGGGTAACTCTGGGGCCAACGTCCTGACTTTC. The encoded protein is CAISESWLAGNSGANVLTF.